Below, 6 T cell receptor beta chains from the same sample are listed, as sequenced in a study of HIV-infected patients and healthy controls. Reverse transcription used around 500 ng RNA and constant-region primers for alpha and beta. Separate chain-specific third strand synthesis with multiplexing indices produced the alpha and beta libraries. TCRdb re-analysed the 5' RACE reads in MiXCR, keeping a single row per CDR3 protein. The sample holds approximately 4,100 distinct CDR3 sequences, around 9.1% seen once. Antiretroviral therapy had run roughly three months, about 14 weeks, before follow-up blood collection. The repertoire came from unfractionated whole blood and reflected all unsorted peripheral T cells. The source material was blood, sampled during antiretroviral therapy. Receptor source: an adult with HIV infection.

By sample share, this clonotype is medium-sized. CDR3 DNA: TGTGCCAGCTCACCAACGAGGGGGGCGAATGAGCAGTTCTTC. Protein: CASSPTRGANEQFF. The genes are TRBV18 and TRBJ2-1; D may be TRBD1 or TRBD2 (6 bases each). Trimming shortened V by 2 bases and J by 7 bases, and 12 bases separated the two germline ends. This CDR3 is 14 amino acids long. Per germline, CDR1 KGHSH and CDR2 LQKENI.

This clonotype was detected ten times or more. V and J are TRBV7-9 and TRBJ1-2, with D tentatively TRBD1 (5 bases). Looked up from germline, CDR1 is SEHNR and CDR2 is FQNEAQ (reference sequence). V lost 5 bases to trimming and J lost 4 bases, with 23 bases between them. This CDR3 is built from 17 residues. The CDR3 sequence is CASSASLGDVLSYGYTF. The CDR3 DNA is TGTGCCAGCAGCGCTAGCTTGGGGGACGTCCTCTCCTATGGCTACACCTTC.

In its sample, this clonotype was seen once. This chain uses TRBV6-6 with TRBJ1-3; D possibly corresponds to TRBD1 (5 bases). Germline V CDR1 and CDR2: MNHNY, SVGAGI (reference sequence). CDR3 length equals 15 residues. Trimming left V 6 bases short and J 2 bases short, with 14 bases between. CDR3 loop: CASRPGGGPGNTIYF. CDR3 sequence (DNA): TGTGCCAGCAGACCCGGGGGTGGTCCTGGAAACACCATATATTTT.

This clonotype is labeled as medium-sized. The rearrangement joins TRBV20-1 to TRBJ2-3; D may be TRBD2 (7 bases). V was pared by 1 base and J by 5 bases, with 13 bases between. Germline V CDR1 and CDR2: DFQATT, SNEGSKA (reference sequence). The CDR3 runs 14 residues. The CDR3 DNA sequence: TGCAGTGCTAGAGGGGGGGGGCAGGTAGATACGCAGTATTTT. Residues: CSARGGGQVDTQYF.

This clonotype showed up just a few times. The gene calls are TRBV13 and TRBJ2-3; 15 nucleotides match TRBD2. With 4 bases clipped from V and 3 bases from J, the junction kept 11 bases outside the gene matches. CDR1 PRHDT and CDR2 FYEKMQ come from the germline V gene (reference sequence). The CDR3 is made up of 19 amino acids. CDR3 region: CASSSLGLAGGPQTDTQYF. CDR3 in DNA: TGTGCCAGCAGCTCCCTTGGACTAGCGGGGGGGCCACAGACAGATACGCAGTATTTT.

The chain joins TRBV7-2 to TRBJ2-5, with D possibly matching TRBD1 (5 bases). V was pared by 0 bases and J by 11 bases, with 10 bases between. Germline CDR1 is SGHTA and CDR2 is FQGNSA. The CDR3 contains 12 residues. CDR3 amino acids: CASSLASTEQYF. The CDR3 bases are TGTGCCAGCAGCTTAGCGTCGACAGAACAGTACTTC.